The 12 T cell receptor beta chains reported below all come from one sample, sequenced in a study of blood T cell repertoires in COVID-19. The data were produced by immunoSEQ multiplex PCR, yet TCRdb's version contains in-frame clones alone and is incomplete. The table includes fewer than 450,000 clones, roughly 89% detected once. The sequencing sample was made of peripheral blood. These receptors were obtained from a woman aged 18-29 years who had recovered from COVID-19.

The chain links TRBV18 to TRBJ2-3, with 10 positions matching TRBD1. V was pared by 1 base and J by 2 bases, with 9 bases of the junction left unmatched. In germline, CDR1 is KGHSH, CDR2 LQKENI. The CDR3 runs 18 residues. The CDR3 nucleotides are TGTGCCAGCTCACCACAAAAAATTGGGACAGGGGACACAGATACGCAGTATTTT. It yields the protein CASSPQKIGTGDTDTQYF.

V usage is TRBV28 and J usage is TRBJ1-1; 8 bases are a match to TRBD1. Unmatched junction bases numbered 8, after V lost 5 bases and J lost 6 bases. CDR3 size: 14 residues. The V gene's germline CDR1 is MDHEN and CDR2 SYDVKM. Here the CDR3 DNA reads TGTGCCAGCAGTACCTCGGACAGGGTGTCTGAAGCTTTCTTT. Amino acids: CASSTSDRVSEAFF.

The CDR3 spells CASSLQGVGYIGYTF. CDR3 sequence (DNA): TGTGCCAGCAGTTTACAGGGGGTGGGCTACATTGGCTACACCTTC. The V call is TRBV27, the J call TRBJ1-2, with 7 nucleotides matching TRBD1. The CDR3 contains 15 residues. Trimming cost V 2 bases and J 7 bases; bases outside gene matches: 10. CDR1 and CDR2 (germline): MNHEY, SMNVEV (reference sequence).

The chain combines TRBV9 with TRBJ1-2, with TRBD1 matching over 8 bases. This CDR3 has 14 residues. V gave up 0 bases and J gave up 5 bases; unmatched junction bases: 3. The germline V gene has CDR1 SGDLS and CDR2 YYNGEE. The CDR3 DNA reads TGTGCCAGCAGCGTAGCAGGGGGCGGTTATGGCTACACCTTC. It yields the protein CASSVAGGGYGYTF.

The CDR3 DNA follows: TGTGCCAGCAGCTTAGCGTTTGGGGGGATGGCCACTGAAGCTTTCTTT. It encodes CASSLAFGGMATEAFF. The chain employs TRBV11-2 and TRBJ1-1, with a weak D call TRBD1 (5 bases). Germline lookup yields CDR1 SGHAT and CDR2 FQNNGV. The CDR3 is 16 amino acids. Trimming pared 1 base from V and 4 bases from J, leaving 16 bases between. The entire variable domain, with the rest obtained from reference TRBV11-2 and TRBJ1-1, is as follows: EAGVAQSPRYKIIEKRQSVAFWCNPISGHATLYWYQQILGQGPKLLIQFQNNGVVDDSQLPKDRFSAERLKGVDSTLKIQPAKLEDSAVYLCASSLAFGGMATEAFFGQGTRLTVV.

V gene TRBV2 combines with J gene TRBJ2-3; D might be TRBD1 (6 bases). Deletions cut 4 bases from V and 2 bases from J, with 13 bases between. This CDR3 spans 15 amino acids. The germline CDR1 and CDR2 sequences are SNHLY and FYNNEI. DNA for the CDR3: TGTGCCAGCAGTGCCACAGGGCCCAACACAGATACGCAGTATTTT. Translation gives CASSATGPNTDTQYF.

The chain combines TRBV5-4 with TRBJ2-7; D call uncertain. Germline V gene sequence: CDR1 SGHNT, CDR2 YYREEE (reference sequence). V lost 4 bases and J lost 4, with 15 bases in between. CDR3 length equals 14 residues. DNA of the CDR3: TGTGCCAGCAGCCCGGTTGCGCGGCCATACGAGCAGTACGTC. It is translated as CASSPVARPYEQYV.

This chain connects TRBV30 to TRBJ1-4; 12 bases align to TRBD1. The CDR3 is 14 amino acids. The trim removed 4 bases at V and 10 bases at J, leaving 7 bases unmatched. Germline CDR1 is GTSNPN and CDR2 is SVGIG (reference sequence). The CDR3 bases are TGTGCCTGGACGCCTGGGACAGGGGGCCGAAAACTGTTTTTT. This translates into CAWTPGTGGRKLFF.

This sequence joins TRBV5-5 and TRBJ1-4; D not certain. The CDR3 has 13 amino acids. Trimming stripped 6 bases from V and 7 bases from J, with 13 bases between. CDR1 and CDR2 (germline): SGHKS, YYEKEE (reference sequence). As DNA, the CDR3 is TGTGCCAGCAACCAACGCTACGGTGAAAAACTGTTTTTT. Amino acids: CASNQRYGEKLFF.

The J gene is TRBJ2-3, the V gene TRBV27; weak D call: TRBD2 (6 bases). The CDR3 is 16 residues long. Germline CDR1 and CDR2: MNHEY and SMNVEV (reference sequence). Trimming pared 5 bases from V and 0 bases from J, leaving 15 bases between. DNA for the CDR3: TGTGCCAGCAGTACTACTCTAGCGCCTAGCACAGATACGCAGTATTTT. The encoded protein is CASSTTLAPSTDTQYF.

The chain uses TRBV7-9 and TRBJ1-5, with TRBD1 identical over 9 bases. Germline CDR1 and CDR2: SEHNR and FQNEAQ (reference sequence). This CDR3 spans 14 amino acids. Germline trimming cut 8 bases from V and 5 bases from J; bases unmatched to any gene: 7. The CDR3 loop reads CASSGQGRDQPQHF. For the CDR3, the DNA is TGTGCCAGCTCGGGACAGGGAAGGGATCAGCCCCAGCATTTT. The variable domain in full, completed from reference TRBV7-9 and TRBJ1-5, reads DTGVSQNPRHKITKRGQNVTFRCDPISEHNRLYWYRQTLGQGPEFLTYFQNEAQLEKSRLLSDRFSAERPKGSFSTLEIQRTEQGDSAMYLCASSGQGRDQPQHFGDGTRLSIL.

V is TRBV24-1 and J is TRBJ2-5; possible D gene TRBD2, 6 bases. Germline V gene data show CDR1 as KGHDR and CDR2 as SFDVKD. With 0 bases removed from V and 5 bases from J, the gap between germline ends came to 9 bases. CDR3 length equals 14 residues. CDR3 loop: CATSDLGEEETQYF. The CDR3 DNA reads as TGTGCCACCAGTGATTTGGGGGAGGAGGAGACCCAGTACTTC.